This T cell receptor beta chain stems from a study of blood T cell repertoires in COVID-19. Study-wide context: In each case, the material was cDNA or gDNA derived from T cells, B-cell-depleted T cells, or PBMCs.

There are 16 residues in the CDR3. The germline CDR1 and CDR2 sequences are MDHEN and SYDVKM. V trimming: 3 bases; J trimming: 1 base; junction bases outside the gene matches: 4. Everyone who took part was roughly 18 to 100 years old, and they came from about 25 US areas. Donors were grouped by their self-reported clinical history. How the authors handled the data: Reference gene primer amplification gave estimated nucleated cell counts. TCRdb's table, derived via immunoSEQ multiplex PCR, lists solely in-frame clones and lacks some. That table gives V, J and clone size, and the DNA gave D and trimming. The sample lists 250,000 to 350,000 clones, around 90% occurring once.

Sequenced sample: PBMCs or T cells enriched from blood (not recorded which). This clonotype was sampled from a woman aged 18-29 years with acute COVID-19. This chain links TRBV28 with TRBJ2-3; 10 bases align to TRBD2. Written as DNA, the CDR3 is TGTGCCAGCAGTTTGTCTAGCGGGAGTGGCACAGATACGCAGTATTTT. Protein product: CASSLSSGSGTDTQYF.